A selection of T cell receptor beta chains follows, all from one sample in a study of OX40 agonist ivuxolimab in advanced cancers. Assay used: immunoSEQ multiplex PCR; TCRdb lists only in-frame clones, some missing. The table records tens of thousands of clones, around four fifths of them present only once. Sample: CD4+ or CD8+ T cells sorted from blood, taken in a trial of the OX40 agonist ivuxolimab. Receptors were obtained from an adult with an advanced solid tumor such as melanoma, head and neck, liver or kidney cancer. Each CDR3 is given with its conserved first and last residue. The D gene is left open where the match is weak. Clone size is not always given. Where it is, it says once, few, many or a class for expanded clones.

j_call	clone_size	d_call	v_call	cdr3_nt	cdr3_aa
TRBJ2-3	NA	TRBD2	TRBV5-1	TGCGCCAGCAGCTCCCGCGGGGGAGGGACAGATACGCAGTATTTT	CASSSRGGGTDTQYF
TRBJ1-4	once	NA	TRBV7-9	TGTGCCAGCAGCTTACCTCAGGGTGAAAAACTGTTTTTT	CASSLPQGEKLFF
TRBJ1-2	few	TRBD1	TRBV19	TGTGCCAGTAGTAAGGACAGGGCTTCTAACTATGGCTACACCTTC	CASSKDRASNYGYTF
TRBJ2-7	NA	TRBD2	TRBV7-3	TGTGCCAGCAGCTCATGGACTAGCGGGACGTACGAGCAGTACTTC	CASSSWTSGTYEQYF
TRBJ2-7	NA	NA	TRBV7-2	TGTGCCAGCAGCCCCAGTCTCGCCAGGCGTGAGCAGTACTTC	CASSPSLARREQYF
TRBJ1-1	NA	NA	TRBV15	TGTGCCACCGCCAAGGGAGGAATGGCGTACACTGAAGCTTTCTTT	CATAKGGMAYTEAFF
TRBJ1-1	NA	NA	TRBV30	TGTGCCTGGAGCCCCTGGGCAGGAGGTAGCACTGAAGCTTTCTTT	CAWSPWAGGSTEAFF
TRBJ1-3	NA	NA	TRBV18	TGTGCCAGCTCACCGGGGCCCTCTGGAAACACCATATATTTT	CASSPGPSGNTIYF
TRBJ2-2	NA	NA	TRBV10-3	TGTGCCATCAGTGATAGCCCAACCGGGGAGCTGTTTTTT	CAISDSPTGELFF
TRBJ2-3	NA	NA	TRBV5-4	TGTGCCAGCAGCTTGGGGGGCACAGATACGCAGTATTTT	CASSLGGTDTQYF
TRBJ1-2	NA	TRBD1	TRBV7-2	TGTGCCAGCAGCTTATTGGCAGGGGGCTACTATGGCTACACCTTC	CASSLLAGGYYGYTF
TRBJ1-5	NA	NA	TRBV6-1	TGTGCCAGCGCGGATCCTAATCAGCCCCAGCATTTT	CASADPNQPQHF
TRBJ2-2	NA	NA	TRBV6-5	TGTGCCACTTCCAGGGCCCGCCGTGGCACCGGGGAGCTGTTTTTT	CATSRARRGTGELFF
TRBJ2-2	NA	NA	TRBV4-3	TGCGCCAGCAGCCAAGCATCAGCCTTCACCGGGGAGCTGTTTTTT	CASSQASAFTGELFF
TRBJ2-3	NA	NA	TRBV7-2	TGTGCCAGCAGCTTATATGGGCGCACAGATACGCAGTATTTT	CASSLYGRTDTQYF
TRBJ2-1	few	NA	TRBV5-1	TGCGCCAGCAGCTTGGTGAGGGGGAGTAGGAATGAGCAGTTCTTC	CASSLVRGSRNEQFF
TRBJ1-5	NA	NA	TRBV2	TGTGCCAGCAGTGAATCAGGGCAATGCAATCAGCCCCAGCATTTT	CASSESGQCNQPQHF
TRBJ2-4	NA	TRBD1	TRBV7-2	TGTGCCAGCAGCTTAGATCGGACAGGGGTGTTAAACATTCAGTACTTC	CASSLDRTGVLNIQYF
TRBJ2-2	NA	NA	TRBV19	TGTGCCAGTAGTACAAAGCGGGCGCCGCACACCGGGGAGCTGTTTTTT	CASSTKRAPHTGELFF
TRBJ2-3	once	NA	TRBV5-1	TGCGCCAGCAGCTTGAGCCGGGGGACAGATACGCAGTATTTT	CASSLSRGTDTQYF
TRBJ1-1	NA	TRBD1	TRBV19	TGTGCCAGTAGTATTGGACAGGGAGTGAACACTGAAGCTTTCTTT	CASSIGQGVNTEAFF
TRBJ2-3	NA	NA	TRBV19	TGTGCCAGTAGTATTGATATTAGTGAACCTTTAAATACGCAGTATTTT	CASSIDISEPLNTQYF
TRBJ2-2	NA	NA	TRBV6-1	TGTGCCAGCAGTGAATATTGGGCGGCGGGGAACACCGGGGAGCTGTTTTTT	CASSEYWAAGNTGELFF
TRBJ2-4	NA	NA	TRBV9	TGTGCCAGCAGCGCCCTCCCGAGGGAAAACATTCAGTACTTC	CASSALPRENIQYF
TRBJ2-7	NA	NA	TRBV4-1	TGCGCCAGCAGCCATGTGGATCGGGATCCGACCGAGCAGTACTTC	CASSHVDRDPTEQYF
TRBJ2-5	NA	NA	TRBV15	TGTGCCACCAGCAGAGGGAGGGGTCGGGAAGAGACCCAGTACTTC	CATSRGRGREETQYF
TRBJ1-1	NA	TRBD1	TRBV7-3	TGTGCCAGCAGCCGCGACAGGGGGCACACTGAAGCTTTCTTT	CASSRDRGHTEAFF
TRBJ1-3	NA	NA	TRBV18	TGTGCCAGCTCACCGGGCCAGAGAGGGGGAAACACCATATATTTT	CASSPGQRGGNTIYF
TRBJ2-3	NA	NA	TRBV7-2	TGTGCCAGCAGCTTAACCTTAGCGCCCGGCACAGATACGCAGTATTTT	CASSLTLAPGTDTQYF
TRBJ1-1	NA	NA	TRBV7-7	TGTGCCAGCAGCTTATGGGGGGACACTGAAGCTTTCTTT	CASSLWGDTEAFF
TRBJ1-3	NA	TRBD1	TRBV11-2	TGTGCCAGCAGCTACGGACAGGGCAGAAACACCATATATTTT	CASSYGQGRNTIYF
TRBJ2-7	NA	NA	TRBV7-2	TGTGCCAGCAGCTTAGTTGGGGGCTACGAGCAGTACTTC	CASSLVGGYEQYF
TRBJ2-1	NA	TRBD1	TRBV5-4	TGTGCCAGCAGCTTAATCAGGGGGCATGAGCAGTTCTTC	CASSLIRGHEQFF
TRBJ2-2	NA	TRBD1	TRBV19	TGTGCCAGTAGGGGACAGGGAGCCACCGGGGAGCTGTTTTTT	CASRGQGATGELFF
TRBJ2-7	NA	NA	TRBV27	TGTGCCAGCAGTTTACGGGACTCCTACGAGCAGTACTTC	CASSLRDSYEQYF
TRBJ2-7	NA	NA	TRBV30	TGTGCCTGGAGTGGATCCTACGAGCAGTACTTC	CAWSGSYEQYF
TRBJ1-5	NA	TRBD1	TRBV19	TGTGCCAGTAAGGGACAGGGGGGTGTCAGCAATCAGCCCCAGCATTTT	CASKGQGGVSNQPQHF
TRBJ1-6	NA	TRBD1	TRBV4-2	TGTGCCAGCAGCCAAGGTCAGGGACAGCCGGATTCACCCCTCCACTTT	CASSQGQGQPDSPLHF
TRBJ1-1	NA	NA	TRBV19	TGTGCCAGTAAGACCGGGACAAAATACACTGAAGCTTTCTTT	CASKTGTKYTEAFF
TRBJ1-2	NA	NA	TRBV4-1	TGCGCCAGCAGCCAAGATAGTTTAAGCTATGGCTACACCTTC	CASSQDSLSYGYTF
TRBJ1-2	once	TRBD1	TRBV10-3	TGTGCCATCAGTGAGAACGACAGGGGCAATAACTATGGCTACACCTTC	CAISENDRGNNYGYTF
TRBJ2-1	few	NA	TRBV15	TGTGCCACCAGCAGACTGGGGACGGCCTACAATGAGCAGTTCTTC	CATSRLGTAYNEQFF
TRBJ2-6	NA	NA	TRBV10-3	TGTGCCATCAGTGAGCCTCTTTACTCTGGGGCCAACGTCCTGACTTTC	CAISEPLYSGANVLTF
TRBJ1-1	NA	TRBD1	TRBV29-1	TGCAGCGTCCAGACAGGGGGGAACACTGAAGCTTTCTTT	CSVQTGGNTEAFF